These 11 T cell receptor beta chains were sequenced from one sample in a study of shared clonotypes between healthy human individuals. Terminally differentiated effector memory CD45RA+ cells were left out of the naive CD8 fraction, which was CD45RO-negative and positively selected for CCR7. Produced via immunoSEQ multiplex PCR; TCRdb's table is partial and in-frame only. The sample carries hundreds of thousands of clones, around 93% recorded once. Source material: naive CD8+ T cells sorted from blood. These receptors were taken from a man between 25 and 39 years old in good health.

In DNA form, the CDR3 reads TGTGCCAGCAGTTTACCTGGACTCCGTATTTCCTACGAGCAGTACTTC. Encoded protein: CASSLPGLRISYEQYF. This sequence joins TRBV28 and TRBJ2-7, with a possible D match to TRBD2 (5 bases). V gave up 2 bases and J gave up 1 base, with 15 bases separating them. This CDR3 region has 16 residues. CDR1 and CDR2 from the germline V gene are MDHEN and SYDVKM.

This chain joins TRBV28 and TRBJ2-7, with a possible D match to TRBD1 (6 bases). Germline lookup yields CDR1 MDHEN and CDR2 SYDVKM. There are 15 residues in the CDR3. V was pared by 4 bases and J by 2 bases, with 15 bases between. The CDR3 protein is CASSYTQDRPYEQYF. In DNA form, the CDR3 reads TGTGCCAGCAGTTATACTCAGGACAGACCCTACGAGCAGTACTTC.

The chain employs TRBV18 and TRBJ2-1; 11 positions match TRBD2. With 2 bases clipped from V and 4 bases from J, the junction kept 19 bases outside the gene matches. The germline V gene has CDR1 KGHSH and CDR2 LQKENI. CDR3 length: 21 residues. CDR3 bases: TGTGCCAGCTCACCATCGAAAGTGTTCTGGGTAGCGGGAGGGCCTTACAATGAGCAGTTCTTC. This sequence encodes CASSPSKVFWVAGGPYNEQFF.

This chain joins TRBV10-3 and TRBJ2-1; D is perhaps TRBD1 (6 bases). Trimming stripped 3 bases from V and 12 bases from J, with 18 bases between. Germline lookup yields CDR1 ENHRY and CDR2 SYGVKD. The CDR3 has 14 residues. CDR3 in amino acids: CAISDTRTDIMQFF. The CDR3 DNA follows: TGTGCCATCAGTGATACTCGGACAGATATAATGCAGTTCTTC.

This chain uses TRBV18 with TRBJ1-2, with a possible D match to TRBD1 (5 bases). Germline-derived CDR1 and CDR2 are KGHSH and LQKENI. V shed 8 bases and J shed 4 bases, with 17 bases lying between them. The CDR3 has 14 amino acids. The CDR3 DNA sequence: TGTGCCAGCGCATCCAGTGGGGGAACCTATGGCTACACCTTC. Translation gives CASASSGGTYGYTF.

CDR3 loop: CASSLGYGGSYGYTF. In nucleotides, the CDR3 is TGTGCCAGCAGCTTGGGGTATGGTGGTAGCTATGGCTACACCTTC. V gene TRBV7-9 combines with J gene TRBJ1-2; D is undetermined. CDR3 length equals 15 residues. CDR1 is SEHNR, CDR2 FQNEAQ, per germline (reference sequence). The V gene lost 3 bases and the J gene lost 4 bases, with 15 bases spanning the gap.

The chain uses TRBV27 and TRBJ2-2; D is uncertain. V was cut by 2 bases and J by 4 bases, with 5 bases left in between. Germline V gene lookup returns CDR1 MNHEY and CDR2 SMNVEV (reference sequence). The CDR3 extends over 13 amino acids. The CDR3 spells CASSLQLTGELFF. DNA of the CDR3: TGTGCCAGCAGTTTACAACTCACCGGGGAGCTGTTTTTT.

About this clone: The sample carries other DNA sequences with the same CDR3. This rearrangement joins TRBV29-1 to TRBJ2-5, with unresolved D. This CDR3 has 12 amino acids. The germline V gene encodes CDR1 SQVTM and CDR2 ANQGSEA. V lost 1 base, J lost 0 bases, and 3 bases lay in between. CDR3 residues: CSVEGNQETQYF. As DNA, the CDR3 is TGCAGCGTTGAAGGCAACCAAGAGACCCAGTACTTC.

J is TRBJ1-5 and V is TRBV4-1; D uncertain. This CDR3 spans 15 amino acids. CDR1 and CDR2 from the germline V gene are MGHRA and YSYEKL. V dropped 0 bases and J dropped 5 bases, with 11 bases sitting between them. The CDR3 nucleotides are TGCGCCAGCAGCCAAGATGGGATCCTGGATCAGCCCCAGCATTTT. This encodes CASSQDGILDQPQHF.

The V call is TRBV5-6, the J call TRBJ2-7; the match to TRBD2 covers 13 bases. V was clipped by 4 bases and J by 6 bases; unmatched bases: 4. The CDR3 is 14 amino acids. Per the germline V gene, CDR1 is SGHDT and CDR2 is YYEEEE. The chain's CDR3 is CASSRTSGSREQYF. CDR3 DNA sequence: TGTGCCAGCAGCCGGACTAGCGGGAGCCGCGAGCAGTACTTC.

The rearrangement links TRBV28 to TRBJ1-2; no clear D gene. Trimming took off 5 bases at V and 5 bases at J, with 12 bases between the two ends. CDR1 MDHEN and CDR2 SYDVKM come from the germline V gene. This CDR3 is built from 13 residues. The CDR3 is CASSAPVGYGYTF. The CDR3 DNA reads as TGTGCCAGCAGTGCCCCGGTTGGGTATGGCTACACCTTC.